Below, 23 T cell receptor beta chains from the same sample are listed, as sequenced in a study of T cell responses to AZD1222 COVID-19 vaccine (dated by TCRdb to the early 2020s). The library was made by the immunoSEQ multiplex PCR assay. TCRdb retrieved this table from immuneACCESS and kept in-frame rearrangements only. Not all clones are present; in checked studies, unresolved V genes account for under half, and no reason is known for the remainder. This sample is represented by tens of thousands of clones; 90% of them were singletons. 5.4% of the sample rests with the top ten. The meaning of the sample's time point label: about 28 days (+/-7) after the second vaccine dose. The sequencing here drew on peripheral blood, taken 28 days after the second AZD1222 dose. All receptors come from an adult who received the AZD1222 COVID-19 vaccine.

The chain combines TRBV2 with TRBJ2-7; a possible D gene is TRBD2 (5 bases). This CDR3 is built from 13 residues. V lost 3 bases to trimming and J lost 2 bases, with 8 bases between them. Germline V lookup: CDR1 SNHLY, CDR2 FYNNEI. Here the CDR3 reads CASSERATYEQYF. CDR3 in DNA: TGTGCCAGCAGTGAGAGGGCGACCTACGAGCAGTACTTC.

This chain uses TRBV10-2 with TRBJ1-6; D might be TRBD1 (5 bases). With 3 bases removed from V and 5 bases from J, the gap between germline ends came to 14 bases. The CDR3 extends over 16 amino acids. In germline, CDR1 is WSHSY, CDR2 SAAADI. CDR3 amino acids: CASSDRGRRDNSPLHF. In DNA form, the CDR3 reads TGCGCCAGCAGTGATCGGGGACGGAGGGATAATTCACCCCTCCACTTT.

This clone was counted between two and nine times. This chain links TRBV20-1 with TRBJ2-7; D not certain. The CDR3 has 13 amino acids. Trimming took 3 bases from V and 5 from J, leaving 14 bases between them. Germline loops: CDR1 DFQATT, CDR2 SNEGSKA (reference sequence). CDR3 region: CSASLGRRDEQYF. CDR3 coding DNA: TGCAGTGCTAGTCTAGGCCGAAGAGACGAGCAGTACTTC.

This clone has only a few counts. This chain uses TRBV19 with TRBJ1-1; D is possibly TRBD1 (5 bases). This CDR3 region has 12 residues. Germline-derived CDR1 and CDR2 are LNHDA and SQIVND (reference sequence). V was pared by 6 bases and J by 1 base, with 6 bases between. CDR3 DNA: TGTGCCAGTAGGGGGGGGAACACTGAAGCTTTCTTT. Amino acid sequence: CASRGGNTEAFF.

DNA for the CDR3: TGTGCCAGCAGCCCCCAACTGGACGGGTGGAGTCTCAATGAGCAGTTCTTC. Its translation is CASSPQLDGWSLNEQFF. The chain uses TRBV9 and TRBJ2-1; D unclear. CDR1 is SGDLS and CDR2 is YYNGEE in the germline V gene. The CDR3 extends over 17 amino acids. Trimming stripped 4 bases from V and 6 bases from J, with 23 bases between.

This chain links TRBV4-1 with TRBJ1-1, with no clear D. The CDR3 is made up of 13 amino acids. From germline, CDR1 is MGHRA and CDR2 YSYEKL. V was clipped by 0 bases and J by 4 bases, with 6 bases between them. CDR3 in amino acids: CASSQDKGTEAFF. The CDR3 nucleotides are TGCGCCAGCAGCCAAGATAAAGGCACTGAAGCTTTCTTT.

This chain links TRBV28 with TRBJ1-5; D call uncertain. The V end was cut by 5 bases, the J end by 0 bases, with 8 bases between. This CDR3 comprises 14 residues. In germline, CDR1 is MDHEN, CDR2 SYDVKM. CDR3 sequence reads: CASSTLVSNQPQHF. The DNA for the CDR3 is TGTGCCAGCAGTACACTCGTTAGCAATCAGCCCCAGCATTTT.

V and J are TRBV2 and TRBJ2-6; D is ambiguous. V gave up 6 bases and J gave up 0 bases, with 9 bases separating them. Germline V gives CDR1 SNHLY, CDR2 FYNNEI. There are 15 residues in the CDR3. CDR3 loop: CASRDDSSGANVLTF. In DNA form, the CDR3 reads TGTGCCAGCAGGGACGATAGCTCTGGGGCCAACGTCCTGACTTTC.

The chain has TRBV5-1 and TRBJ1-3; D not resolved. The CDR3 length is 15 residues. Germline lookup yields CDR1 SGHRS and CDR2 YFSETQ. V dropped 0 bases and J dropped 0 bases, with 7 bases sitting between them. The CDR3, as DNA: TGCGCCAGCAGCTTGGGTGCGGTCTCTGGAAACACCATATATTTT. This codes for CASSLGAVSGNTIYF. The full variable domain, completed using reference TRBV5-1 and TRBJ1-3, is KAGVTQTPRYLIKTRGQQVTLSCSPISGHRSVSWYQQTPGQGLQFLFEYFSETQRNKGNFPGRFSGRQFSNSRSEMNVSTLELGDSALYLCASSLGAVSGNTIYFGEGSWLTVV.

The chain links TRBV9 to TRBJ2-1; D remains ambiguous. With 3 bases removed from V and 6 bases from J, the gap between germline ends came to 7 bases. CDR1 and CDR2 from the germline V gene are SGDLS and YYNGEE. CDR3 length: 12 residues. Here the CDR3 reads CASSAYVNEQFF. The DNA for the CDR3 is TGTGCCAGCAGCGCCTATGTCAATGAGCAGTTCTTC.

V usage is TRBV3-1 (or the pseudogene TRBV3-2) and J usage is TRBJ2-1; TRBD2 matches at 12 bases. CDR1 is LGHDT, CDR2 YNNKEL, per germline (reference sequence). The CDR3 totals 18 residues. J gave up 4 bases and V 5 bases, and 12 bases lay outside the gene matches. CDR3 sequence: CASSSPRASGGGYNEQFF. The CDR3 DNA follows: TGTGCCAGCAGCTCCCCACGGGCTAGCGGGGGGGGGTACAATGAGCAGTTCTTC.

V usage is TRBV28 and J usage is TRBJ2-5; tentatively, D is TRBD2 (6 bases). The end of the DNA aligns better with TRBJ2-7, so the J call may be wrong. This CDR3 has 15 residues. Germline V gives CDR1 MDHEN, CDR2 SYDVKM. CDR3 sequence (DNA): TGTGCCAGCAGTCTGGGACTGGGGAGCTCCTACGAGCAGTACTTC. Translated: CASSLGLGSSYEQYF.

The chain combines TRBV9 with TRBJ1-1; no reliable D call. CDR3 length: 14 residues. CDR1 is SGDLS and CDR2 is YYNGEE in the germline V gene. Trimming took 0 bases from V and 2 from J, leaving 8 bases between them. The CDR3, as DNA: TGTGCCAGCAGCGTAGGTAATCTTAACACTGAAGCTTTCTTT. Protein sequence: CASSVGNLNTEAFF.

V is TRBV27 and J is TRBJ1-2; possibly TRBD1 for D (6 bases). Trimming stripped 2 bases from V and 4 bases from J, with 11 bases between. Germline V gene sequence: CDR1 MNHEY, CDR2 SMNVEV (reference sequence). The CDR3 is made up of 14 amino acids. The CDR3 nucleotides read TGTGCCAGCAGTTTAACGACAGGAACCTATGGCTACACCTTC. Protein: CASSLTTGTYGYTF.

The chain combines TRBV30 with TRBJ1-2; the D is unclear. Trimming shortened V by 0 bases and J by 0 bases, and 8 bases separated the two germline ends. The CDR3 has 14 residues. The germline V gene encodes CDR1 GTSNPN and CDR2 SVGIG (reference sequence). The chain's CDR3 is CAWSVGSSNYGYTF. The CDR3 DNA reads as TGTGCCTGGAGTGTCGGATCTTCTAACTATGGCTACACCTTC.

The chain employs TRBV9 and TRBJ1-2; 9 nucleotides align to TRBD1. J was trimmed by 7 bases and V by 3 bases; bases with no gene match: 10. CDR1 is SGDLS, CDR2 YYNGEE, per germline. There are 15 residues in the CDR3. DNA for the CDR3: TGTGCCAGCAGCGCAACCGGGACAGGGATAGGTGGCTACACCTTC. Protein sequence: CASSATGTGIGGYTF. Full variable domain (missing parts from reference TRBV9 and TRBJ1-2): DSGVTQTPKHLITATGQRVTLRCSPRSGDLSVYWYQQSLDQGLQFLIQYYNGEERAKGNILERFSAQQFPDLHSELNLSSLELGDSALYFCASSATGTGIGGYTFGSGTRLTVV.

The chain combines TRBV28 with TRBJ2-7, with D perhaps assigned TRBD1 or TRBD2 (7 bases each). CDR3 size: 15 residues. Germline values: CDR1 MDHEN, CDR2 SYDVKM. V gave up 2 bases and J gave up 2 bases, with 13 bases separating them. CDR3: CASSLQGGVTYEQYF. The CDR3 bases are TGTGCCAGCAGTTTACAGGGGGGGGTCACCTACGAGCAGTACTTC.

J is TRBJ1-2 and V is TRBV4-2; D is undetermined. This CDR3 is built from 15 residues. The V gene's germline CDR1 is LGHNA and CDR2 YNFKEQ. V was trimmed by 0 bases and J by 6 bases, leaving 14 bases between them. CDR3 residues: CASSQDPGTGNGYTF. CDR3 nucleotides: TGTGCCAGCAGCCAAGATCCGGGAACCGGGAATGGCTACACCTTC.

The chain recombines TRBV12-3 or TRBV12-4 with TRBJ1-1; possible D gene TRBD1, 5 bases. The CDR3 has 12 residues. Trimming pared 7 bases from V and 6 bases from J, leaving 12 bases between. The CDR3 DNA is TGTGCCAGCATGCGGGGGAAGGCTGAAGCTTTCTTT. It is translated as CASMRGKAEAFF.

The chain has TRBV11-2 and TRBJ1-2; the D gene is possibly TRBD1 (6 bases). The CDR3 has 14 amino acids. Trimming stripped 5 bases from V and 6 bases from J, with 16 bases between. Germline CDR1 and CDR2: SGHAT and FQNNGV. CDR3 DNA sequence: TGTGCCAGCAGCCGTACTCAGGGGCGTGATGGCTACACCTTC. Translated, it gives CASSRTQGRDGYTF.

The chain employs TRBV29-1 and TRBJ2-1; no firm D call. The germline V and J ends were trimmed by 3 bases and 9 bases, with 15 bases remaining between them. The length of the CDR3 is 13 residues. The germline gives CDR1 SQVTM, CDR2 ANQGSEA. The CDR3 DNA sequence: TGCAGCGTTGAGGTTGGACCTTTACTTGAGCAGTTCTTC. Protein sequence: CSVEVGPLLEQFF.

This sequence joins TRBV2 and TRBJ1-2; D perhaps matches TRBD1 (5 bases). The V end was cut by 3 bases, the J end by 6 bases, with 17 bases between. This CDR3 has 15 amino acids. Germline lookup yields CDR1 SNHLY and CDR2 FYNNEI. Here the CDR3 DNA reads TGTGCCAGCAGTGATTTCGGGGGTTCTATCAATGGCTACACCTTC. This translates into CASSDFGGSINGYTF.

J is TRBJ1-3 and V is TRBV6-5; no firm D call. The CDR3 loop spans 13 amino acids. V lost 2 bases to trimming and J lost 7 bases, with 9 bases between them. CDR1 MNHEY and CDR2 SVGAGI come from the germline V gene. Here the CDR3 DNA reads TGTGCCAGCAGTTACGGGGTGGCGAACACCATATATTTT. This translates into CASSYGVANTIYF.